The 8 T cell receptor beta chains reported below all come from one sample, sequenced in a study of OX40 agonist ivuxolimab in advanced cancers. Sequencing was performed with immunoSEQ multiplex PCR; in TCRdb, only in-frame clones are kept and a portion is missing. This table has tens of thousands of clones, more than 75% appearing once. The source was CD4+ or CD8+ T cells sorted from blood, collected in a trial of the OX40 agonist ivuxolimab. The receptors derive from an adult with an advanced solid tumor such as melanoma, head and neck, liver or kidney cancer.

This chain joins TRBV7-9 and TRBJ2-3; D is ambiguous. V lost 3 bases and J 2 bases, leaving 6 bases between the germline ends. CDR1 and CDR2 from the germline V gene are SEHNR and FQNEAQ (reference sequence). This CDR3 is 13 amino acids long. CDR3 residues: CASSFYPTDTQYF. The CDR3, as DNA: TGTGCCAGCAGCTTTTACCCCACAGATACGCAGTATTTT. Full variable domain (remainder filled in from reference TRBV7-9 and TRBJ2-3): DTGVSQNPRHKITKRGQNVTFRCDPISEHNRLYWYRQTLGQGPEFLTYFQNEAQLEKSRLLSDRFSAERPKGSFSTLEIQRTEQGDSAMYLCASSFYPTDTQYFGPGTRLTVL.

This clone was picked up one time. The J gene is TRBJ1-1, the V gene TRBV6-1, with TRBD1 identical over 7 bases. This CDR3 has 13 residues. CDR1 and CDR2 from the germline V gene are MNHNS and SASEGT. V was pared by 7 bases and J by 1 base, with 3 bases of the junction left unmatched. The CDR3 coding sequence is TGTGCCAGCAATAAGGGGGCGAACACTGAAGCTTTCTTT. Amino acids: CASNKGANTEAFF.

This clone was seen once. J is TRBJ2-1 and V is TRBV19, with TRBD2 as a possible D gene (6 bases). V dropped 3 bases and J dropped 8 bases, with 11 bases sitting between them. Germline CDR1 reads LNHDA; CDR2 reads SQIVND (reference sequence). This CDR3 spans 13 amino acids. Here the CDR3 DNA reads TGTGCCAGTAGTATGATCCGGGACTATGAGCAGTTCTTC. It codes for CASSMIRDYEQFF. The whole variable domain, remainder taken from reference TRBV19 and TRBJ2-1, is DGGITQSPKYLFRKEGQNVTLSCEQNLNHDAMYWYRQDPGQGLRLIYYSQIVNDFQKGDIAEGYSVSREKKESFPLTVTSAQKNPTAFYLCASSMIRDYEQFFGPGTRLTVL.

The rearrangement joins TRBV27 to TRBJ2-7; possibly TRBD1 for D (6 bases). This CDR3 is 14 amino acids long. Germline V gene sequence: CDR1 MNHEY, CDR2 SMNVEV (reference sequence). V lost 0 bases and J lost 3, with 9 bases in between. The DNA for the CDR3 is TGTGCCAGCAGTTTATCGGACAGAATCTACGAGCAGTACTTC. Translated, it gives CASSLSDRIYEQYF.

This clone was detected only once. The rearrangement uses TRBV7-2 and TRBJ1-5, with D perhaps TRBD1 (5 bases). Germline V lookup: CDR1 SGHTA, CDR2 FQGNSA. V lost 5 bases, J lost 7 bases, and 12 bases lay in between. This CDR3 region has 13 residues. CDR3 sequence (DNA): TGTGCCAGCAGCCTCGGGGCACGCCAGCCCCAGCATTTT. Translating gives CASSLGARQPQHF.

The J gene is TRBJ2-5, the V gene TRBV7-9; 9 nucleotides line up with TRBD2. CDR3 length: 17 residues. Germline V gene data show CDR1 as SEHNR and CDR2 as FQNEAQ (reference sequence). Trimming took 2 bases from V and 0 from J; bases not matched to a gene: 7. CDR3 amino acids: CASSLRLAGLYQETQYF. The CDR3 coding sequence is TGTGCCAGCAGCTTAAGGCTAGCGGGGCTGTACCAAGAGACCCAGTACTTC.

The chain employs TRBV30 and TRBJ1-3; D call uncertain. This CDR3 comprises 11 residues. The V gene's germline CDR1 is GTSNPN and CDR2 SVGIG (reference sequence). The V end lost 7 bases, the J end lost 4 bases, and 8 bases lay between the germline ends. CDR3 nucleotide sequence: TGTGCCTTCAGATTCGGAAACACCATATATTTT. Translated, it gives CAFRFGNTIYF. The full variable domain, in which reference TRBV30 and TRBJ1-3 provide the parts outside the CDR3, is SQTIHQWPATLVQPVGSPLSLECTVEGTSNPNLYWYRQAAGRGLQLLFYSVGIGQISSEVPQNLSASRPQDRQFILSSKKLLLSDSGFYLCAFRFGNTIYFGEGSWLTVV.

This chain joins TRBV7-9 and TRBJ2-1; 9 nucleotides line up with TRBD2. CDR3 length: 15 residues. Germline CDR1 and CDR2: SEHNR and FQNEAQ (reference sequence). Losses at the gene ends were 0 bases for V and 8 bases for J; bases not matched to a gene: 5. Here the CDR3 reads CASSLASGLADEQFF. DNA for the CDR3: TGTGCCAGCAGCTTAGCATCGGGACTAGCCGATGAGCAGTTCTTC.